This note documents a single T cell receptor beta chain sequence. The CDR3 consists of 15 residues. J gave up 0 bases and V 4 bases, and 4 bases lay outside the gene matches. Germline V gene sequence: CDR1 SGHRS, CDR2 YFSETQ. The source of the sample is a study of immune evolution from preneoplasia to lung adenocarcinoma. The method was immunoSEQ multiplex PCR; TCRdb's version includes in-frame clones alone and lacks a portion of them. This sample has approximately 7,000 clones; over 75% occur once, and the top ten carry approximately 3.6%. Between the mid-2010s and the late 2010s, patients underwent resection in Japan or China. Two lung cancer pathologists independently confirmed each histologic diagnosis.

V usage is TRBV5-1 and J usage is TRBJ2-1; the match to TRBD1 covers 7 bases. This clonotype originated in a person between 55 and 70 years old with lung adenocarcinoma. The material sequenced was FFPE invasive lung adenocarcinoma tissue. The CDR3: CASSPGQVSYNEQFF. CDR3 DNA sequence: TGCGCCAGCAGCCCAGGACAGGTCTCCTACAATGAGCAGTTCTTC.